The rows below give T cell receptor beta chains drawn from one sample of a study of blood T cell repertoires in COVID-19. Profiled with immunoSEQ multiplex PCR; TCRdb holds only in-frame clones, not every one. In the table there are roughly 140,000 clones, approximately 80% of which are singletons. The specimen was peripheral blood. The receptors come from a woman aged 45 to 65 in a cohort sampled during active or convalescent COVID-19. CDR3s include the opening cysteine and the closing phenylalanine or tryptophan. A D gene is named only where the DNA matches it firmly. Clone size is given for some rows only: seen once, a few or many times, or a class if the clone is expanded.

clone_size | j_call | v_call | d_call | cdr3_nt | cdr3_aa
. | TRBJ1-2 | TRBV6-2/TRBV6-3 | TRBD1 | TGTGCCAGCAGTTACCCCGGACAGGGTACCGGGTATGGCTACACCTTC | CASSYPGQGTGYGYTF
. | TRBJ2-5 | TRBV6-6 | TRBD1 | TGTGCCAGCAGTTACAGGGCAGGGGGAGAGACCCAGTACTTC | CASSYRAGGETQYF
. | TRBJ1-1 | TRBV18 | TRBD1 | TGTGCCAGCTCACCAAGTATGCCTGGGACAGCTGAAGCTTTCTTT | CASSPSMPGTAEAFF
. | TRBJ2-3 | TRBV21-1 | . | TGTGCCAGCAGACCGGACAGGGGTACCACAGATACGCAGTATTTT | CASRPDRGTTDTQYF
. | TRBJ1-5 | TRBV4-1 | TRBD1 | TGCGCCAGCAGATGGACAGGGGTTAGCAATCAGCCCCAGCATTTT | CASRWTGVSNQPQHF
. | TRBJ1-5 | TRBV27 | . | TGTGCCAGCAGTCCCTATATCACGGGAAGCAATCAGCCCCAGCATTTT | CASSPYITGSNQPQHF
. | TRBJ2-5 | TRBV30 | . | TGTGCCTGGAGAAGTATGCAGGTCAAAGAGACCCAGTACTTC | CAWRSMQVKETQYF
. | TRBJ1-1 | TRBV19 | . | TGTGCCAGTAGTACGACGACACAAATAAACACTGAAGCTTTCTTT | CASSTTTQINTEAFF
. | TRBJ1-2 | TRBV3-1/TRBV3-2 | . | TGTGCCAGCAGCTCTCGGCGGAATATTAAGAATGGCTACACCTTC | CASSSRRNIKNGYTF
. | TRBJ2-3 | TRBV13 | . | TGTGCCAGCAGCTTCCCGGGGAGCACAGATACGCAGTATTTT | CASSFPGSTDTQYF
. | TRBJ2-1 | TRBV28 | TRBD2 | TGTGCCAGCAGTCCTTTTGGGACTAGCGGGGGAAAAGGGAATGAGCAGTTCTTC | CASSPFGTSGGKGNEQFF
. | TRBJ2-7 | TRBV7-9 | . | TGTGCCAGCAGCTTTTTGAGGTCCGAGCAGTACTTC | CASSFLRSEQYF
. | TRBJ2-5 | TRBV10-3 | TRBD1 | TGTGCCACCGGACAGGGTCAAGAGACCCAGTACTTC | CATGQGQETQYF
. | TRBJ1-3 | TRBV27 | TRBD1 | TGTGCCAGCAGACCGGGACAGGGTGGAAACACCATATATTTT | CASRPGQGGNTIYF
. | TRBJ1-1 | TRBV6-5 | TRBD1 | TGTGCCAGCAGATTGACAGGGCAGAACACTGAAGCTTTCTTT | CASRLTGQNTEAFF
. | TRBJ2-1 | TRBV11-2 | . | TGTGCCAGCAGCTTAGTTTTGGGGACAGAGCAGTTCTTC | CASSLVLGTEQFF
. | TRBJ1-6 | TRBV12-3/TRBV12-4 | TRBD1 | TGTGCCAGCAGCTCCGACAGGGATTCACCCCTCCACTTT | CASSSDRDSPLHF
once | TRBJ1-3 | TRBV4-1 | . | TGCGCCAGCAGCCAAGATCCAGGGACTGGAAACACCATATATTTT | CASSQDPGTGNTIYF
. | TRBJ2-3 | TRBV5-6 | . | TGTGCCAGCAGCTTCTGGACAGGCACAGATACGCAGTATTTT | CASSFWTGTDTQYF
. | TRBJ2-1 | TRBV7-2 | TRBD2 | TGTGCCAGCAGCTTAGCATTGACTAGCGGCCACTACAATGAGCAGTTCTTC | CASSLALTSGHYNEQFF
. | TRBJ2-7 | TRBV5-6 | TRBD1 | TGTGCCAGCAGCTTGTGGCAGGGGGCCTACGAGCAGTACTTC | CASSLWQGAYEQYF
. | TRBJ2-3 | TRBV9 | . | TGTGCCAGCAGCGTAGAGGGGATGAGAGCTGGGGGCACAGATACGCAGTATTTT | CASSVEGMRAGGTDTQYF
. | TRBJ1-2 | TRBV30 | TRBD1 | TGTGCCTGGAGTGCCCGGGACAGGGGGCTTGATGGCTACACCTTC | CAWSARDRGLDGYTF
. | TRBJ1-1 | TRBV12-5 | TRBD1 | TGTGCTAGTGGGGGACAGGTGAACACTGAAGCTTTCTTT | CASGGQVNTEAFF
. | TRBJ2-1 | TRBV5-8 | . | TGTGCCAGCAGCTTTTGGCCCCCGAATGAGCAGTTCTTC | CASSFWPPNEQFF
. | TRBJ2-7 | TRBV7-3 | TRBD2 | TGTGCCAGCAGCTGGACTAGCGGCTCCTACGAGCAGTACTTC | CASSWTSGSYEQYF
. | TRBJ2-3 | TRBV27 | . | TGTGCCAGCAGTTTATTTGGGGACAACACAGATACGCAGTATTTT | CASSLFGDNTDTQYF
once | TRBJ2-3 | TRBV7-9 | . | TGTGCCAGCAGCTTAGCGGGGTCTAGCTTCGATACGCAGTATTTT | CASSLAGSSFDTQYF
. | TRBJ1-4 | TRBV15 | . | TGTGCCACCAGCAGAGATTTGGGCGGGGGAGGAAATGAAAAACTGTTTTTT | CATSRDLGGGGNEKLFF
. | TRBJ1-1 | TRBV5-1 | TRBD1 | TGCGCCAGCAGTCGGGACAGGGGACCCACTGAAGCTTTCTTT | CASSRDRGPTEAFF
. | TRBJ1-6 | TRBV6-5 | . | TGTGCCAGCAGTAGCGGGACGTCGGATTCACCCCTCCACTTT | CASSSGTSDSPLHF
few | TRBJ2-5 | TRBV5-4 | . | TGTGCCAGCAGCTTGGCGGGAAGCCGGGAGACCCAGTACTTC | CASSLAGSRETQYF
. | TRBJ2-3 | TRBV5-1 | . | TGCGCCAGCAGCTTGGTGGGGGCCCGCACAGATACGCAGTATTTT | CASSLVGARTDTQYF
. | TRBJ1-1 | TRBV10-3 | TRBD1 | TGTGCCATCAGTCCGATTAGGACAGGGGGACACACTGAAGCTTTCTTT | CAISPIRTGGHTEAFF
. | TRBJ1-4 | TRBV5-4 | . | TGTGCCAGCAGCTTGGACAGGACTACAACTAATGAAAAACTGTTTTTT | CASSLDRTTTNEKLFF
. | TRBJ1-6 | TRBV20-1 | TRBD1 | TGCAGTGCTAGTATGGGGGGACAGTATAATTCACCCCTCCACTTT | CSASMGGQYNSPLHF
few | TRBJ2-1 | TRBV12-3/TRBV12-4 | TRBD2 | TGTGCCAGCAGTACCTTCGGGGGGACTGAGCAGTTCTTC | CASSTFGGTEQFF
. | TRBJ2-7 | TRBV30 | TRBD1 | TGTGCCTGGAGTGGTCGACGACAGGGTATCGGCGAGCAGTACTTC | CAWSGRRQGIGEQYF
. | TRBJ1-2 | TRBV6-2/TRBV6-3 | . | TGTGCCAGCAGTTACCGGCCCGAAACCGCGGGCGGTGACGCGGATGGCTACACCTTC | CASSYRPETAGGDADGYTF
. | TRBJ2-7 | TRBV3-1/TRBV3-2 | TRBD1 | TGTGCCAGCAGCCGGGGACAGGGTCCAAACGAGCAGTACTTC | CASSRGQGPNEQYF
. | TRBJ1-1 | TRBV7-8 | TRBD1 | TGTGCCAGCAGCCCGCGGACAGGGCAGAACACTGAAGCTTTCTTT | CASSPRTGQNTEAFF
once | TRBJ2-1 | TRBV9 | . | TGTGCCAGCAGCCCACGGACAGCCAATGAGCAGTTCTTC | CASSPRTANEQFF